This paragraph covers one TCR beta chain sequence. The antigen remains undetermined. V dropped 6 bases and J dropped 0 bases, with 14 bases sitting between them. This CDR3 is 15 amino acids long. Germline-derived CDR1 and CDR2 are SEHNR and FQNEAQ (reference sequence). This entry belongs to a study of Graves' ophthalmopathy and Graves' hyperthyroidism. Study-level results: The model predicted ophthalmopathy progression with roughly 70% sensitivity and approximately 72% specificity.

Only newly diagnosed hyperthyroidism patients aged 18 to 65, with under 2 months' duration, were enrolled. Sampling approximately 11 ml of fresh peripheral blood provided the PBMCs. Researchers took RNA transcripts and amplified TCR beta CDR3 regions from them. The library came from an HTBI-primed first-round RT-PCR and a second-round multiplex PCR. TCRdb independently ran MiXCR on the multiplex PCR reads; one entry per CDR3 protein. This sample has a few hundred thousand distinct CDR3 sequences; approximately 15% occur once, and the top ten carry approximately 7%. Sequencing was performed on peripheral blood. The TCR sequence derives from a young woman with stable Graves' hyperthyroidism. This chain joins TRBV7-9 and TRBJ1-1; TRBD1 might be the D (5 bases). The CDR3 protein is CASRRDGRMNTEAFF. The CDR3 region has the DNA TGTGCCAGCAGGAGGGACGGCCGCATGAACACTGAAGCTTTCTTT. The full variable domain, its missing parts supplied by reference TRBV7-9 and TRBJ1-1, is DTGVSQNPRHKITKRGQNVTFRCDPISEHNRLYWYRQTLGQGPEFLTYFQNEAQLEKSRLLSDRFSAERPKGSFSTLEIQRTEQGDSAMYLCASRRDGRMNTEAFFGQGTRLTVV.